A selection of T cell receptor beta chains follows, all from one sample in a study of beta chain features in type 1 diabetes. Clones were read by immunoSEQ multiplex PCR, and TCRdb kept only the in-frame ones, dropping some. The data show around 300,000 clones, approximately 15% seen once. The sequencing input was naive CD4+ T cells from blood. Receptors were obtained from a man aged 18 to 35 with type 1 diabetes. Both conserved end residues are part of each CDR3. Each record gives: clone size, CDR3 length, J gene, D gene, V gene, CDR3 protein, CDR3 DNA. A D gene is named only where the DNA matches it firmly. Part of the rows lack a size; the others show once, few, many or a class for expanded clones.

few | 18 | TRBJ1-3 | TRBD1 | TRBV4-3 | CASSHYWTGLYSGNTIYF | TGCGCCAGCAGTCACTACTGGACAGGGTTGTACTCTGGAAACACCATATATTTT
few | 12 | TRBJ1-1 | TRBD1 | TRBV7-2 | CASSENRGEAFF | TGTGCCAGCAGCGAGAACAGGGGTGAAGCTTTCTTT
. | 16 | TRBJ1-5 | TRBD1 | TRBV11-3 | CASSTRQGLSNQPQHF | TGTGCCAGCAGCACCCGACAGGGCCTCAGCAATCAGCCCCAGCATTTT
. | 14 | TRBJ2-5 | . | TRBV6-6 | CASSYSSWLETQYF | TGTGCCAGCAGTTACTCGAGCTGGTTAGAGACCCAGTACTTC
. | 13 | TRBJ2-7 | TRBD2 | TRBV9 | CASSLSGGYEQYF | TGTGCCAGCAGCCTTAGCGGGGGTTACGAGCAGTACTTC
. | 15 | TRBJ2-7 | TRBD1 | TRBV5-6 | CASSRGQGRSYEQYF | TGTGCCAGCAGCCGCGGACAGGGGAGGTCCTACGAGCAGTACTTC
. | 13 | TRBJ1-1 | TRBD1 | TRBV29-1 | CSSRTGLNTEAFF | TGCAGCTCCCGGACAGGGCTGAACACTGAAGCTTTCTTT
. | 15 | TRBJ2-5 | . | TRBV18 | CASSPTGRFMETQYF | TGTGCCAGCTCACCTACAGGCCGCTTCATGGAGACCCAGTACTTC
few | 12 | TRBJ2-3 | . | TRBV6-6 | CASSYAVQTQYF | TGTGCCAGCAGTTATGCAGTCCAAACGCAGTATTTT
few | 12 | TRBJ1-2 | . | TRBV28 | CASSTTRSAYTF | TGTGCCAGCAGTACCACTAGGTCGGCCTACACCTTC
. | 14 | TRBJ1-6 | . | TRBV7-9 | CASSLDILNSPLHF | TGTGCCAGCAGCTTAGACATTCTTAATTCACCCCTCCACTTT
few | 16 | TRBJ1-5 | . | TRBV7-9 | CASSLYRGTSNQPQHF | TGTGCCAGCAGCTTATATCGGGGGACCAGCAATCAGCCCCAGCATTTT
. | 14 | TRBJ2-7 | TRBD1 | TRBV6-5 | CASSSGTGTYEQYF | TGTGCCAGCAGTTCCGGGACAGGGACCTACGAGCAGTACTTC
. | 15 | TRBJ2-1 | . | TRBV10-3 | CAISDSGSSWNGQFF | TGTGCCATCAGTGACTCAGGGTCCTCGTGGAATGGGCAGTTCTTC
. | 13 | TRBJ2-2 | . | TRBV6-1 | CATDILVSGELFF | TGTGCCACCGACATACTAGTTTCCGGGGAGCTGTTTTTT
. | 13 | TRBJ2-4 | TRBD1 | TRBV29-1 | CSVGQPTKNIQYF | TGCAGCGTGGGACAGCCAACGAAAAACATTCAGTACTTC
few | 16 | TRBJ2-3 | TRBD2 | TRBV5-1 | CASSAGLAGGTDTQYF | TGCGCCAGCAGCGCAGGACTAGCGGGAGGGACAGATACGCAGTATTTT
. | 16 | TRBJ2-1 | TRBD1 | TRBV30 | CAWSPPRTGIYNEQFF | TGTGCCTGGAGTCCCCCCAGGACAGGCATCTACAATGAGCAGTTCTTC
. | 10 | TRBJ2-4 | . | TRBV28 | CASRLGLKYF | TGTGCCAGCAGACTAGGTCTAAAGTACTTC
. | 14 | TRBJ2-5 | TRBD1 | TRBV5-8 | CASSLAGGRETQYF | TGTGCCAGCAGCTTGGCAGGGGGCAGAGAGACCCAGTACTTC